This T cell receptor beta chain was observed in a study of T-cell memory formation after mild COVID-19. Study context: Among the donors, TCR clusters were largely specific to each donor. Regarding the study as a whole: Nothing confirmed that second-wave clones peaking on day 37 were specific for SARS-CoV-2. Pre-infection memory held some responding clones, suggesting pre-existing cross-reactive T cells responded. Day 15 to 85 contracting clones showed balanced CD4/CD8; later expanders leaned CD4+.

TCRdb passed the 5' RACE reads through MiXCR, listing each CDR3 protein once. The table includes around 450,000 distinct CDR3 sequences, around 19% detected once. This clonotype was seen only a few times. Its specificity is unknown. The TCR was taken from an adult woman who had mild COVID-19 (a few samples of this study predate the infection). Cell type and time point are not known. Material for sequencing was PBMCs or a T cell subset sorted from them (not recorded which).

This chain's CDR3 is CASISQGATPGNTIYF. The CDR3 DNA reads TGTGCCAGCATCTCACAGGGGGCGACTCCTGGAAACACCATATATTTT. This rearrangement joins TRBV7-9 to TRBJ1-3; 9 positions match TRBD1. Looked up from germline, CDR1 is SEHNR and CDR2 is FQNEAQ (reference sequence). After removal of 7 bases from V and 2 bases from J, the junction contained 9 bases not matched to a gene. The CDR3 covers 16 residues.